This TCR beta chain originates from a study of cytomegalovirus exposure and HLA in healthy donors. Germline loops: CDR1 SGDLS, CDR2 YYNGEE. The CDR3 loop spans 17 amino acids. The ends lost 4 bases at V and 13 bases at J; junction bases unmatched: 16. General study findings and limits: It was in a later analysis that TCR association rates were seen to vary by HLA locus, highest for DRB1 and lowest for HLA-C. A later analysis reportedly found that, within productive TCRs, an Asian-associated ancestry cluster had fewer N-insertions than the mean observed across the roughly 690 donors.

A multiplex PCR was run with 60 Vbeta primers and 13 Jbeta primers. Under the authors' procedure: About 11 million of some 80 million unique TCR beta chains were shared, per a later count. Method: immunoSEQ multiplex PCR; TCRdb's copy keeps in-frame clones and lacks some. The V and J calls and clone size come from that table; D and trimming were worked out from the DNA. The sample consists of 100,000 to 120,000 clones, 76% of them appearing once. This clone was seen a single time. Its antigen is still unknown. The sequencing input was PBMCs. The TCR originated in a man aged 25 to 40 in good health and CMV-seropositive. The chain employs TRBV9 and TRBJ2-1; 14 nucleotides align to TRBD2. The CDR3 DNA sequence: TGTGCCAGCAGCCCCCACCCACCGGGACTAGCGGGGGATAGACAGTTCTTC. Encoded protein: CASSPHPPGLAGDRQFF. The entire variable domain, with the rest obtained from reference TRBV9 and TRBJ2-1, is as follows: DSGVTQTPKHLITATGQRVTLRCSPRSGDLSVYWYQQSLDQGLQFLIQYYNGEERAKGNILERFSAQQFPDLHSELNLSSLELGDSALYFCASSPHPPGLAGDRQFFGPGTRLTVL.